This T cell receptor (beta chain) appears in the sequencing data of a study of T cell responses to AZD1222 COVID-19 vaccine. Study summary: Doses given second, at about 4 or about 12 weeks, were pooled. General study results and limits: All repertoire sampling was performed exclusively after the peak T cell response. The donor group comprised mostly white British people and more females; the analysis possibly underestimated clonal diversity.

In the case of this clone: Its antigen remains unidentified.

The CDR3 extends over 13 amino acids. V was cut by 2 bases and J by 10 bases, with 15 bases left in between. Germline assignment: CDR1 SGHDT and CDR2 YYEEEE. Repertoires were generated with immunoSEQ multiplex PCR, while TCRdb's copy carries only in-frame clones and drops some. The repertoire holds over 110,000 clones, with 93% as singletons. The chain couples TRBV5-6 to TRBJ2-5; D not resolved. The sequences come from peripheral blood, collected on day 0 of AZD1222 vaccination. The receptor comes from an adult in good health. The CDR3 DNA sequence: TGTGCCAGCAGCTTTGAAGGGTATGGTAACCAGTACTTC. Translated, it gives CASSFEGYGNQYF. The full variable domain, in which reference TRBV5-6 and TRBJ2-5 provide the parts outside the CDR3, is DAGVTQSPTHLIKTRGQQVTLRCSPKSGHDTVSWYQQALGQGPQFIFQYYEEEERQRGNFPDRFSGHQFPNYSSELNVNALLLGDSALYLCASSFEGYGNQYFGPGTRLLVL.